This T cell receptor (beta chain) appears in the sequencing data of a study of blood T cell repertoires in COVID-19. Study in general: The United States, Italy and Spain were the sources of the acute and convalescent COVID-19 samples. T cells, B-cell-depleted T cells, or PBMCs provided the cDNA or gDNA that served as material.

Germline V lookup: CDR1 MNHEY, CDR2 SVGAGI. The length of the CDR3 is 12 residues. Trimming shortened V by 9 bases and J by 8 bases, and 16 bases separated the two germline ends. Study processing details: Amplification of reference gene primers provided the estimated nucleated cell counts. This table comes from immunoSEQ multiplex PCR, and its TCRdb copy is limited to in-frame clones, with some not included. V and J calls and clone size are those listed in that table; D and trimming were worked out from the DNA. The sample yields roughly 130,000 clones, just under 85% seen once. The material sequenced was peripheral blood. This chain links TRBV6-5 with TRBJ1-1, with D maybe TRBD1 (5 bases). The clonotype comes from a woman in her forties or fifties with acute or convalescent COVID-19. CDR3 coding DNA: TGTGCCAGTAAAGACAGCTCCCTCGAAGCTTTCTTT. It translates to CASKDSSLEAFF.